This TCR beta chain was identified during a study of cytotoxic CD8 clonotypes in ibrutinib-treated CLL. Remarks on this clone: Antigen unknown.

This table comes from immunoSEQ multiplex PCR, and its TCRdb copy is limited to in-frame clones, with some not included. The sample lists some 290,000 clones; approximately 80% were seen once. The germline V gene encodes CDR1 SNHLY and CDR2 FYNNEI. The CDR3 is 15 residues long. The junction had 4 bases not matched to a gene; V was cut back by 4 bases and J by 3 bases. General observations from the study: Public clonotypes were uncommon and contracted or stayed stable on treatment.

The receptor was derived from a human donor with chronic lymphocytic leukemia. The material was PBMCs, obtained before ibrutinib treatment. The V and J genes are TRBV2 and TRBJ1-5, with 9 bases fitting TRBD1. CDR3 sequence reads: CASSGTGAYNQPQHF. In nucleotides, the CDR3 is TGTGCCAGCAGTGGGACAGGGGCTTACAATCAGCCCCAGCATTTT.